This record covers a single TCR beta chain. This sample is drawn from a study of control samples from healthy donors and cancer patients. From germline, CDR1 is MDHEN and CDR2 SYDVKM. CDR3 length: 14 amino acids. V shed 6 bases and J shed 1 base, with 11 bases lying between them. Assay: immunoSEQ multiplex PCR; the TCRdb copy retains only in-frame clones and omits some. The sample consists of about 22,000 clones, about 83% of them appearing once. The chain links TRBV28 to TRBJ2-3; D not certain. Sample: PBMCs. The clonotype comes from a man aged 55 to 70 with head and neck cancer. The CDR3 spells CASSERGRTDTQYF. The CDR3 bases are TGTGCCAGCAGCGAAAGAGGACGCACAGATACGCAGTATTTT.